This entry lists 14 T cell receptor beta chains sequenced from one sample in a study of shared clonotypes between healthy human individuals. Naivety among CD8 cells was defined by CD45RO negativity and positive CCR7 selection, thereby excluding terminally differentiated effector memory CD45RA+ cells. The protocol was immunoSEQ multiplex PCR, while the TCRdb copy is restricted to in-frame clones and leaves out a portion. The table lists about 1,800,000 clones, about 95% of them singletons, with 0.9% to 1.5% in the top ten. Sample: naive CD8+ T cells sorted from blood. Receptors were obtained from a man younger than 30 in good health.

The chain recombines TRBV18 with TRBJ2-3; 7 bases line up with TRBD1. J was trimmed by 0 bases and V by 2 bases; bases with no gene match: 5. CDR1 and CDR2 from the germline V gene are KGHSH and LQKENI. CDR3 length: 16 residues. The CDR3 bases are TGTGCCAGCTCACCATGGGACAGTTCTAGCACAGATACGCAGTATTTT. Protein sequence: CASSPWDSSSTDTQYF.

Points on this clone: This same CDR3 is encoded by further DNA sequences in the sample. The chain employs TRBV9 and TRBJ1-1, with D tentatively TRBD1 (5 bases). The length of the CDR3 is 13 residues. Germline V lookup: CDR1 SGDLS, CDR2 YYNGEE. V lost 2 bases, J lost 5 bases, and 10 bases lay in between. The CDR3 spells CASSVGGFTEAFF. The CDR3 DNA reads TGTGCCAGCAGCGTGGGGGGGTTTACTGAAGCTTTCTTT.

The CDR3 DNA reads TGTGCCAGTAGTCCAGGCCTGAATCAGCCCCAGCATTTT. Its translation: CASSPGLNQPQHF. The chain recombines TRBV19 with TRBJ1-5; D remains unclear. CDR1 is LNHDA, CDR2 SQIVND, per germline (reference sequence). V gave up 5 bases and J gave up 4 bases, with 9 bases separating them. The length of the CDR3 is 13 residues.

The rearrangement uses TRBV14 and TRBJ2-7; 7 bases are shared with TRBD1. The junction had 10 bases not matched to a gene; V was cut back by 1 base and J by 1 base. The CDR3 totals 17 residues. Germline-derived CDR1 and CDR2 are SGHDN and FVKESK. DNA of the CDR3: TGTGCCAGCAGCCAAGGGTTCATAGGGGGCGATTCCTACGAGCAGTACTTC. Residues: CASSQGFIGGDSYEQYF.

This chain joins TRBV9 and TRBJ2-2, with D maybe TRBD2 (6 bases). This CDR3 region has 17 residues. Germline values: CDR1 SGDLS, CDR2 YYNGEE. V gave up 0 bases and J gave up 0 bases, with 12 bases separating them. CDR3 in DNA: TGTGCCAGCAGCGTAGCTACGGGGGAACCGAACACCGGGGAGCTGTTTTTT. This gives the protein CASSVATGEPNTGELFF.

The chain joins TRBV27 to TRBJ1-2; the D is unclear. The CDR3 length is 14 residues. V was clipped by 3 bases and J by 2 bases, with 10 bases between them. Germline assignment: CDR1 MNHEY and CDR2 SMNVEV (reference sequence). The CDR3 sequence: CASSFSPNNYGYTF. The DNA for the CDR3 is TGTGCCAGCAGTTTTTCTCCAAACAACTATGGCTACACCTTC.

The chain joins TRBV15 to TRBJ2-7; TRBD2 matches at 12 bases. Germline trimming cut 0 bases from V and 5 bases from J; bases unmatched to any gene: 5. Germline CDR1 reads LNHNV; CDR2 reads YYDKDF (reference sequence). The CDR3 consists of 16 residues. The CDR3 bases are TGTGCCACCAGCAGAGATCTAGCGGGGGGGGCCCACGAGCAGTACTTC. Its protein product is CATSRDLAGGAHEQYF.

The J gene is TRBJ2-3, the V gene TRBV9; D is ambiguous. V gave up 2 bases and J gave up 6 bases, with 10 bases separating them. Germline values: CDR1 SGDLS, CDR2 YYNGEE. The CDR3 is made up of 13 amino acids. Here the CDR3 reads CASSVFSPDTQYF. In DNA, the CDR3 is TGTGCCAGCAGCGTTTTTAGTCCTGATACGCAGTATTTT.

The chain uses TRBV12-5 and TRBJ2-7; 7 bases match TRBD2. Germline CDR1 reads LGHNT; CDR2 reads FRNRAP. The CDR3 is made up of 13 amino acids. Losses at the gene ends were 3 bases for V and 3 bases for J; bases not matched to a gene: 2. The CDR3 nucleotides read TGTGCTAGTGGTTTAGCGGGGAACTACGAGCAGTACTTC. It codes for CASGLAGNYEQYF.

This chain uses TRBV10-3 with TRBJ2-7, with 9 bases aligning to TRBD1. With 0 bases clipped from V and 4 bases from J, the junction kept 4 bases outside the gene matches. The germline V gene encodes CDR1 ENHRY and CDR2 SYGVKD. This CDR3 has 15 residues. CDR3: CAISESQGAPYEQYF. The CDR3 DNA is TGTGCCATCAGTGAGTCACAGGGGGCCCCTTACGAGCAGTACTTC.

The chain carries TRBV28 and TRBJ2-2; 16 nucleotides line up with TRBD2. Germline-derived CDR1 and CDR2 are MDHEN and SYDVKM. J lost 2 bases, V lost 2 bases, and 8 bases had no gene match. The CDR3 loop spans 20 amino acids. As DNA, the CDR3 is TGTGCCAGCAGTTTACCCCCGGGACTAGCGGGGGGGATTAACACCGGGGAGCTGTTTTTT. It is translated as CASSLPPGLAGGINTGELFF.

About this clone: This sample includes further DNA sequences coding for the same CDR3. The rearrangement joins TRBV4-1 to TRBJ2-3, with 14 bases identical to TRBD2. Looked up from germline, CDR1 is MGHRA and CDR2 is YSYEKL. CDR3 length: 16 residues. V lost 1 base and J lost 3; bases outside the gene matches: 0. CDR3 protein: CASSQGTSGRTDTQYF. Here the CDR3 DNA reads TGCGCCAGCAGCCAAGGGACTAGCGGGAGGACAGATACGCAGTATTTT.

The chain is built from TRBV10-3 and TRBJ1-1; 8 bases agree with TRBD1. The germline CDR1 and CDR2 sequences are ENHRY and SYGVKD. Germline trimming cut 2 bases from V and 6 bases from J; bases unmatched to any gene: 8. The CDR3 has 15 residues. CDR3 sequence (DNA): TGTGCCATCAGTGAGGAGGGGGGGACAGGCTCTGAAGCTTTCTTT. Protein: CAISEEGGTGSEAFF.

The rearrangement links TRBV30 to TRBJ2-3, with no clear D. CDR1 GTSNPN and CDR2 SVGIG come from the germline V gene (reference sequence). CDR3 length: 16 amino acids. V was cut by 2 bases and J by 3 bases, with 18 bases left in between. The CDR3: CAWSNGEGIETDTQYF. CDR3 bases: TGTGCCTGGAGTAATGGCGAAGGGATTGAGACAGATACGCAGTATTTT. Combining the CDR3 with reference TRBV30 and TRBJ2-3 gives the whole variable domain SQTIHQWPATLVQPVGSPLSLECTVEGTSNPNLYWYRQAAGRGLQLLFYSVGIGQISSEVPQNLSASRPQDRQFILSSKKLLLSDSGFYLCAWSNGEGIETDTQYFGPGTRLTVL.